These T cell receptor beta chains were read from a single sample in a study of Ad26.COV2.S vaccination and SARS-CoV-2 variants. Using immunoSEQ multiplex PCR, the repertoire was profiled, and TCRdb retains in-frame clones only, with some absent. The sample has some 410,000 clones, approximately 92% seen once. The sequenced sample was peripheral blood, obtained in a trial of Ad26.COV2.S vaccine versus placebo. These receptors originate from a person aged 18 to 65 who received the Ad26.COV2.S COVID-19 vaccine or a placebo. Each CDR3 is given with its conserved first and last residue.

cdr3_aa: CAWSVASGYTDTQYF; v_call: TRBV30; j_call: TRBJ2-3
cdr3_aa: CASSIDGGQKLYEQYF; v_call: TRBV19; j_call: TRBJ2-7
cdr3_aa: CASSTDSSGANVLTF; v_call: TRBV6-5; j_call: TRBJ2-6
cdr3_aa: CASSVGGAYNEQFF; v_call: TRBV9; j_call: TRBJ2-1
cdr3_aa: CASSIRDRNYGYTF; v_call: TRBV19; j_call: TRBJ1-2
cdr3_aa: CASSSQVTNTEAFF; v_call: TRBV5-1; j_call: TRBJ1-1
cdr3_aa: CASLAGGLGGIQYF; v_call: TRBV28; j_call: TRBJ2-4
cdr3_aa: CASSFWTSASYEQYF; v_call: TRBV5-8; j_call: TRBJ2-7
cdr3_aa: CAISESTLGTGELFF; v_call: TRBV10-3; j_call: TRBJ2-2
cdr3_aa: CASSLALTSGGGTDTQYF; v_call: TRBV5-1; j_call: TRBJ2-3
cdr3_aa: CATSRGGLETQYF; v_call: TRBV15; j_call: TRBJ2-5
cdr3_aa: CASSQDPPGEETQYF; v_call: TRBV4-1; j_call: TRBJ2-5
cdr3_aa: CASSSPQGAEWDTEAFF; v_call: TRBV7-9; j_call: TRBJ1-1